What follows are 5 T cell receptor beta chains derived from one specimen sequenced in a study of PD-1 blockade in classical Hodgkin lymphoma. Measured with immunoSEQ multiplex PCR; TCRdb has only the in-frame clones, and not every one. The sample shows approximately 17,000 clones, roughly 82% of them seen only once. Every one of the patients relapsed after autologous stem cell transplantation (brentuximab vedotin exposure was variable). Sequencing used peripheral blood mononuclear cells (PBMCs), obtained before the second cycle of nivolumab. The receptors come from a human donor with classical Hodgkin lymphoma.

This sequence joins TRBV28 and TRBJ1-1; possibly TRBD1 for D (5 bases). Trimming removed 6 bases from V and 2 bases from J, with 13 bases in between. Germline CDR1 reads MDHEN; CDR2 reads SYDVKM. The CDR3 has 14 residues. This CDR3 is CASRLLQGNTEAFF. The CDR3 region has the DNA TGTGCCAGCAGACTACTTCAGGGAAACACTGAAGCTTTCTTT. Looking up the rest from reference TRBV28 and TRBJ1-1 gives the full variable domain: DVKVTQSSRYLVKRTGEKVFLECVQDMDHENMFWYRQDPGLGLRLIYFSYDVKMKEKGDIPEGYSVSREKKERFSLILESASTNQTSMYLCASRLLQGNTEAFFGQGTRLTVV.

The J gene is TRBJ1-6, the V gene TRBV9, with 11 bases identical to TRBD1. The V and J ends lost 3 bases and 5 bases, in that order; junction bases with no gene match: 19. There are 21 residues in the CDR3. Germline loops: CDR1 SGDLS, CDR2 YYNGEE. For the CDR3, the DNA is TGTGCCAGCAGCGCCCGCCCGGGGACAGGGGGTGACACATCCAATAATTCACCCCTCCACTTT. Residues: CASSARPGTGGDTSNNSPLHF. Drawing the rest from reference TRBV9 and TRBJ1-6, the complete variable domain is DSGVTQTPKHLITATGQRVTLRCSPRSGDLSVYWYQQSLDQGLQFLIQYYNGEERAKGNILERFSAQQFPDLHSELNLSSLELGDSALYFCASSARPGTGGDTSNNSPLHFGNGTRLTVT.

The chain has TRBV9 and TRBJ2-7; D is perhaps TRBD1 (6 bases). Germline CDR1 reads SGDLS; CDR2 reads YYNGEE. The length of the CDR3 is 16 residues. Trimming cost V 0 bases and J 6 bases, with 19 bases left between them. CDR3 region: CASSVASGTPEPEQYF. The CDR3 coding sequence is TGTGCCAGCAGCGTAGCCTCAGGGACACCGGAGCCCGAGCAGTACTTC.

This sequence joins TRBV6-1 and TRBJ2-3; 13 nucleotides align to TRBD2. The V gene end was trimmed by 6 bases and the J gene end by 6 bases; junction bases not matched to a gene: 6. The CDR3 is 15 amino acids. Germline V lookup: CDR1 MNHNS, CDR2 SASEGT. CDR3 residues: CASRRTSGGGDTQYF. In nucleotides, the CDR3 is TGTGCCAGCAGGAGGACTAGCGGGGGAGGGGATACGCAGTATTTT.

This chain uses TRBV18 with TRBJ2-3; the D gene is possibly TRBD2 (6 bases). V shed 0 bases and J shed 1 base, with 11 bases lying between them. The CDR3 has 16 residues. Germline V CDR1 and CDR2: KGHSH, LQKENI. CDR3 coding DNA: TGTGCCAGCTCACCACCCCGAGGAGGGGGCACAGATACGCAGTATTTT. Encoded protein: CASSPPRGGGTDTQYF.